The text below deals with one T cell receptor beta chain. Its antigen is undetermined. This PCR relied on a set of 60 Vbeta primers and 13 Jbeta primers. TCRdb's table, derived via immunoSEQ multiplex PCR, lists solely in-frame clones and lacks some. The sample records 100,000 to 130,000 clones, around 67% being singletons. This record belongs to a study of cytomegalovirus exposure and HLA in healthy donors. CDR3 length equals 15 residues. Losses at the gene ends were 0 bases for V and 7 bases for J; bases not matched to a gene: 1. Germline V CDR1 and CDR2: SGHRS, YFSETQ. General study results and limits: Later analysis identified 15,000 to 20,000 TCR beta sequences associated with HLA alleles, using a false discovery rate threshold of 0.05.

Sequenced input: PBMCs. The chain joins TRBV5-1 to TRBJ1-6; TRBD1 aligns across 10 bases. This clonotype originated in a woman aged 40 to 50 in good health and CMV-seropositive. CDR3 sequence (DNA): TGCGCCAGCAGCTTGGAGGGACAGGGGAATTCACCCCTCCACTTT. Amino acid sequence: CASSLEGQGNSPLHF. The full variable domain, completed using reference TRBV5-1 and TRBJ1-6, is KAGVTQTPRYLIKTRGQQVTLSCSPISGHRSVSWYQQTPGQGLQFLFEYFSETQRNKGNFPGRFSGRQFSNSRSEMNVSTLELGDSALYLCASSLEGQGNSPLHFGNGTRLTVT.